These 9 T cell receptor beta chains were sequenced from one sample in a study of T cells in Graves' hyperthyroidism and ophthalmopathy. RNA transcripts gave rise to amplified TCR beta CDR3 regions. A first-round RT-PCR of the TCR CDR3 used the HTBI primer set. Via MiXCR, TCRdb re-called the multiplex PCR reads, giving one row per CDR3 protein. The sample includes under 450,000 distinct CDR3 sequences, about a sixth of them seen just once. What was sequenced was blood. These TCRs come from a woman in her twenties or thirties with Graves' hyperthyroidism that later progressed to Graves' ophthalmopathy.

This clonotype appeared many times. The CDR3 region is CASSSGLAYEQFF. CDR3 bases: TGTGCCAGCAGCTCCGGACTAGCGTATGAGCAGTTCTTC. The chain joins TRBV11-2 to TRBJ2-1; 9 bases agree with TRBD2. Trimming at V came to 4 bases and at J to 8 bases, leaving 3 bases not matched to a gene. CDR3 size: 13 residues. Germline V gene sequence: CDR1 SGHAT, CDR2 FQNNGV. The variable domain in full, completed from reference TRBV11-2 and TRBJ2-1, reads EAGVAQSPRYKIIEKRQSVAFWCNPISGHATLYWYQQILGQGPKLLIQFQNNGVVDDSQLPKDRFSAERLKGVDSTLKIQPAKLEDSAVYLCASSSGLAYEQFFGPGTRLTVL.

At least ten counts were recorded for this clonotype. This chain connects TRBV7-8 to TRBJ1-3; 7 positions agree with TRBD1. Germline V lookup: CDR1 SGHVS, CDR2 FQNEAQ. J was trimmed by 1 base and V by 5 bases; bases with no gene match: 14. This CDR3 comprises 18 residues. The DNA for the CDR3 is TGTGCCAGCAGCCAAGACAGGGCATTCTCCGGGTCTGGAAACACCATATATTTT. It translates to CASSQDRAFSGSGNTIYF.

This clonotype was observed a few times. The chain couples TRBV5-6 to TRBJ1-6, with 8 nucleotides matching TRBD1. The CDR3 has 17 residues. Germline CDR1 reads SGHDT; CDR2 reads YYEEEE. The trim removed 0 bases at V and 7 bases at J, leaving 9 bases unmatched. The CDR3 protein is CASSLEKDRGKNSPLHF. The CDR3 region has the DNA TGTGCCAGCAGCTTGGAGAAAGACAGGGGAAAAAATTCACCCCTCCACTTT.

This clonotype was counted a few times. The V gene is TRBV18, the J gene TRBJ2-7; D is perhaps TRBD1 (6 bases). V was clipped by 3 bases and J by 3 bases, with 12 bases between them. Germline assignment: CDR1 KGHSH and CDR2 LQKENI. CDR3 length: 14 residues. In DNA form, the CDR3 reads TGTGCCAGCTCACCTCCGGACAGAGTCTACGAGCAGTACTTC. Its protein is CASSPPDRVYEQYF.

There are many counts of this clonotype. V and J are TRBV3-1 and TRBJ2-7, with D unclear. CDR1 LGHDT and CDR2 YNNKEL come from the germline V gene (reference sequence). This CDR3 region has 12 residues. Trimming removed 1 base at V and 2 bases at J, with 3 bases between. The CDR3 nucleotides read TGTGCCAGCAGCCAAGCGGCCTACGAGCAGTACTTC. Translated, it gives CASSQAAYEQYF.

For this clonotype: The DNA is left out, because the CDR3 cannot be placed on it with certainty; the CDR3 is given as TCRdb lists it. The rearrangement uses TRBV29-1 and TRBJ1-1; TRBD1 is the table's D call, not checked against the DNA. Germline lookup yields CDR1 SQVTM and CDR2 ANQGSEA. The CDR3 spans 11 residues, counting both ends. The CDR3 sequence is CSVGPGAEALF.

In regard to this clonotype: A much bigger clone sits one base away, suggesting this may be a read error. CDR3 residues: CASSLGRGRTGELFF. CDR3 coding DNA: TGCGCCAGCAGCTTGGGACGGGGCCGAACCGGGGAGCTGTTTTTT. This chain joins TRBV5-1 and TRBJ2-2; D assignment may be TRBD1 or TRBD2 (5 bases each). The V end lost 0 bases, the J end lost 5 bases, and 11 bases lay between the germline ends. This CDR3 has 15 amino acids. From germline, CDR1 is SGHRS and CDR2 YFSETQ.

This clonotype was seen at least ten times. CDR3 nucleotide sequence: TGTGCCAGCAGCTTAGCCGGTGGTGGGACTGAAGCTTTCTTT. Its translation is CASSLAGGGTEAFF. V and J are TRBV7-6 and TRBJ1-1; unclear D gene. V was cut by 0 bases and J by 5 bases, with 10 bases left in between. CDR1 is SGHVS, CDR2 FNYEAQ, per germline. This CDR3 comprises 14 residues.

This clonotype showed up many times. The V and J genes are TRBV20-1 and TRBJ2-7; possible D gene TRBD1, 5 bases. This CDR3 is 13 amino acids long. The V end lost 0 bases, the J end lost 3 bases, and 9 bases lay between the germline ends. Per the germline V gene, CDR1 is DFQATT and CDR2 is SNEGSKA (reference sequence). In nucleotides, the CDR3 is TGCAGTGCTAGAGATCTCCAGGGCTACGAGCAGTACTTC. Translating gives CSARDLQGYEQYF.